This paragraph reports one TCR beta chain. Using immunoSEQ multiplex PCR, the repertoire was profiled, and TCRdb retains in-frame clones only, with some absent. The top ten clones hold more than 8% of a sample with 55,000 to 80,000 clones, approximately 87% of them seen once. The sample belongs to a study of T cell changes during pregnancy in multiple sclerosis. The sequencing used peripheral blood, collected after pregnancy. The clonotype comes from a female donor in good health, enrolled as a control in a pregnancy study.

The CDR3 bases are TGTGCCAGCAGCTCCGAGAGGGTTAGGGCCAACGTCCTGACTTTC. Amino acids: CASSSERVRANVLTF. The chain has TRBV7-9 and TRBJ2-6; possible D gene TRBD2, 5 bases. The CDR3 is made up of 15 amino acids. In germline, CDR1 is SEHNR, CDR2 FQNEAQ (reference sequence). Between the trimmed V and J ends, which lost 4 bases and 5 bases, there was a span of 12 bases.